The 23 T cell receptor beta chains given below trace back to one sample, sequenced in a study of cytomegalovirus exposure and HLA in healthy donors. PCR primers comprised 60 Vbeta and 13 Jbeta primers. Some clones are missing from TCRdb's copy, which holds only in-frame ones; the method was immunoSEQ multiplex PCR. Of under 150,000 clones listed, more than 70% were seen once; the top ten hold 0.85% to 1.3%. The sample consisted of PBMCs. Receptors originate from a human donor in good health.

This clone was detected ten times or more. The rearrangement uses TRBV5-1 and TRBJ2-7; the D gene is possibly TRBD1 (6 bases). V lost 1 base and J 4 bases, leaving 15 bases between the germline ends. The V gene's germline CDR1 is SGHRS and CDR2 YFSETQ. CDR3 length: 15 residues. This CDR3 reads CASSLSQQGWYEQYF. CDR3 DNA: TGCGCCAGCAGCTTGTCCCAACAGGGTTGGTACGAGCAGTACTTC. Full variable domain (rest looked up from reference TRBV5-1 and TRBJ2-7): KAGVTQTPRYLIKTRGQQVTLSCSPISGHRSVSWYQQTPGQGLQFLFEYFSETQRNKGNFPGRFSGRQFSNSRSEMNVSTLELGDSALYLCASSLSQQGWYEQYFGPGTRLTVT.

V usage is TRBV7-9 and J usage is TRBJ2-5; no clear D. Germline lookup yields CDR1 SEHNR and CDR2 FQNEAQ (reference sequence). The CDR3 extends over 15 amino acids. V lost 1 base and J 2 bases, leaving 11 bases between the germline ends. Here the CDR3 reads CASSLVRSEQETQYF. As DNA, the CDR3 is TGTGCCAGCAGCTTAGTACGGAGCGAGCAAGAGACCCAGTACTTC. The full variable domain, completed using reference TRBV7-9 and TRBJ2-5, is DTGVSQNPRHKITKRGQNVTFRCDPISEHNRLYWYRQTLGQGPEFLTYFQNEAQLEKSRLLSDRFSAERPKGSFSTLEIQRTEQGDSAMYLCASSLVRSEQETQYFGPGTRLLVL.

CDR3: CASSLRGAHEKLFF. The CDR3 nucleotides are TGTGCCAGCAGCTTAAGGGGCGCGCATGAAAAACTGTTTTTT. This chain joins TRBV7-9 and TRBJ1-4; D possibly corresponds to TRBD1 (5 bases). Per the germline V gene, CDR1 is SEHNR and CDR2 is FQNEAQ (reference sequence). This CDR3 comprises 14 residues. Trimming removed 2 bases from V and 6 bases from J, with 10 bases in between. Combining the CDR3 with reference TRBV7-9 and TRBJ1-4 gives the whole variable domain DTGVSQNPRHKITKRGQNVTFRCDPISEHNRLYWYRQTLGQGPEFLTYFQNEAQLEKSRLLSDRFSAERPKGSFSTLEIQRTEQGDSAMYLCASSLRGAHEKLFFGSGTQLSVL.

This clone has only one observation. The chain employs TRBV10-3 and TRBJ2-5, with D perhaps matching TRBD1 (5 bases). CDR1 and CDR2 (germline): ENHRY, SYGVKD. The V gene lost 2 bases and the J gene lost 5 bases, with 15 bases spanning the gap. The CDR3 is made up of 15 amino acids. The CDR3 region has the DNA TGTGCCATCAGTGAGGTGAAGGGGCGCCTGGAGACCCAGTACTTC. The encoded protein is CAISEVKGRLETQYF.

V usage is TRBV4-1 and J usage is TRBJ2-7, with 9 positions matching TRBD1. This CDR3 has 16 amino acids. V lost 2 bases and J lost 6; bases outside the gene matches: 11. CDR1 MGHRA and CDR2 YSYEKL come from the germline V gene. CDR3 in DNA: TGCGCCAGCAGCCAAACGCTGGTGGGACAGGGATCCGAGCAGTACTTC. Protein sequence: CASSQTLVGQGSEQYF.

The sample holds one count of this clone. V and J are TRBV6-1 and TRBJ2-5, with 8 bases that match TRBD1. Per germline, CDR1 MNHNS and CDR2 SASEGT. V gave up 7 bases and J gave up 7 bases; unmatched junction bases: 11. The CDR3 covers 14 residues. In DNA, the CDR3 is TGTGCCAGCACTCCGGGACAGGCCTCGGGGACCCAGTACTTC. Its protein product is CASTPGQASGTQYF.

The rearrangement joins TRBV5-4 to TRBJ1-2; D may be TRBD1 (5 bases). The CDR3 totals 15 residues. The germline CDR1 and CDR2 sequences are SGHNT and YYREEE (reference sequence). V was cut by 4 bases and J by 6 bases, with 19 bases left in between. The DNA of the CDR3 is TGTGCCAGCAGCATAAGCCTTACAGGATTCGATGGCTACACCTTC. Amino acid sequence: CASSISLTGFDGYTF.

The CDR3 nucleotides are TGTGCCAGCAGCTTAAACGCGGGTGTTGGAAACACCATATATTTT. This sequence encodes CASSLNAGVGNTIYF. The V call is TRBV7-3, the J call TRBJ1-3; D call uncertain. From germline, CDR1 is SGHTA and CDR2 FQGTGA. V shed 1 base and J shed 3 bases, with 10 bases lying between them. The CDR3 contains 15 residues.

In DNA, the CDR3 is TGTGCCAGCAGCTACCCTCTAGCTTATGAGCAGTTCTTC. This encodes CASSYPLAYEQFF. The chain couples TRBV5-4 to TRBJ2-1; tentatively, D is TRBD2 (5 bases). The V and J ends lost 3 bases and 8 bases respectively, with 12 bases between them. Germline-derived CDR1 and CDR2 are SGHNT and YYREEE (reference sequence). There are 13 residues in the CDR3.

The chain couples TRBV4-2 to TRBJ2-1; D not certain. The CDR3 runs 16 residues. Germline V lookup: CDR1 LGHNA, CDR2 YNFKEQ. Trimming removed 0 bases at V and 4 bases at J, with 13 bases between. The CDR3 nucleotides read TGTGCCAGCAGCCAAGAGCGGCTATTGACTTACAATGAGCAGTTCTTC. This codes for CASSQERLLTYNEQFF.

The V call is TRBV15, the J call TRBJ2-1; 12 nucleotides match TRBD2. J gave up 3 bases and V 5 bases, and 5 bases lay outside the gene matches. CDR1 and CDR2 from the germline V gene are LNHNV and YYDKDF (reference sequence). The CDR3 spans 16 residues. In DNA form, the CDR3 reads TGTGCCACCAGCGGGCTAGCGGGGGGGCACTACAATGAGCAGTTCTTC. It encodes CATSGLAGGHYNEQFF. The variable domain in full, completed from reference TRBV15 and TRBJ2-1, reads DAMVIQNPRYQVTQFGKPVTLSCSQTLNHNVMYWYQQKSSQAPKLLFHYYDKDFNNEADTPDNFQSRRPNTSFCFLDIRSPGLGDTAMYLCATSGLAGGHYNEQFFGPGTRLTVL.

CDR3 nucleotides: TGCGCCAGCAGCTTGGGGACAGACCGTGGGGGCTACACCTTC. It yields the protein CASSLGTDRGGYTF. V usage is TRBV5-1 and J usage is TRBJ1-2; the D gene is possibly TRBD1 (6 bases). Per germline, CDR1 SGHRS and CDR2 YFSETQ. This CDR3 region has 14 residues. V was shortened by 0 bases and J by 8 bases, with 14 bases between the two germline ends.

This sequence joins TRBV2 and TRBJ1-6; 12 bases line up with TRBD1. Germline V CDR1 and CDR2: SNHLY, FYNNEI. With V trimmed by 2 bases and J by 9 bases, 8 bases remained unmatched. The CDR3 loop spans 17 amino acids. The CDR3 protein is CASSESGTGGGGSPLHF. CDR3 coding DNA: TGTGCCAGCAGTGAATCTGGGACAGGGGGCGGCGGTTCACCCCTCCACTTT.

The rearrangement links TRBV5-5 to TRBJ1-5; TRBD1 matches at 9 bases. There are 16 residues in the CDR3. V shed 3 bases, J shed 6 bases, and the junction held 10 bases outside the gene matches. Germline V gives CDR1 SGHKS, CDR2 YYEKEE (reference sequence). The CDR3: CASSWGDRVGGQPQHF. The CDR3 region has the DNA TGTGCCAGCAGCTGGGGGGACAGGGTCGGGGGTCAGCCCCAGCATTTT.

In the case of this clone: No conserved phenylalanine or tryptophan is present at the end of the CDR3, so a read error is the likely explanation. The gene calls are TRBV5-4 and TRBJ2-2; 8 bases agree with TRBD1. The germline V gene encodes CDR1 SGHNT and CDR2 YYREEE (reference sequence). The CDR3 loop spans 13 amino acids. V lost 8 bases to trimming and J lost 4 bases; unmatched junction nucleotides: 4. The DNA for the CDR3 is TGTGCCAGGCGGACAGGGCCCACCGGGGAGCTGTTTGTT. Translated: CARRTGPTGELFV.

The chain has TRBV28 and TRBJ2-7; D uncertain. Per the germline V gene, CDR1 is MDHEN and CDR2 is SYDVKM. With 6 bases removed from V and 4 bases from J, the gap between germline ends came to 16 bases. The CDR3 length is 14 residues. For the CDR3, the DNA is TGTGCCAGCAGCTCCCCTACGACGAGGTACGAGCAGTACTTC. Protein product: CASSSPTTRYEQYF.

A remark on this clone: An end of the junction differs from the germline gene, which may be a read error. This chain joins TRBV19 and TRBJ1-1, with D possibly TRBD1 on 5 matching bases. This CDR3 region has 13 residues. Germline assignment: CDR1 LNHDA and CDR2 SQIVND (reference sequence). CDR3 DNA: TGTGCCAGTAGGATAGTACAGGACACTGAAGCTTTCTTT. Translation gives CASRIVQDTEAFF. Full variable domain (rest looked up from reference TRBV19 and TRBJ1-1): DGGITQSPKYLFRKEGQNVTLSCEQNLNHDAMYWYRQDPGQGLRLIYYSQIVNDFQKGDIAEGYSVSREKKESFPLTVTSAQKNPTAFYLCASRIVQDTEAFFGQGTRLTVV.

The chain uses TRBV27 and TRBJ1-2; tentatively, D is TRBD1 (6 bases). The V gene's germline CDR1 is MNHEY and CDR2 SMNVEV (reference sequence). The CDR3 has 12 amino acids. Trimming cost V 8 bases and J 5 bases, with 12 bases left between them. CDR3 protein: CASYRVNYGYTF. The CDR3, as DNA: TGTGCCAGCTACAGGGTTAATTATGGCTACACCTTC.

Only one count was recorded for this clone. The chain combines TRBV25-1 with TRBJ2-2; no clear D. CDR1 is MGHDK, CDR2 SYGVNS, per germline. V was cut by 5 bases and J by 3 bases, with 4 bases left in between. The CDR3 contains 12 residues. For the CDR3, the DNA is TGTGCCAGCAGTCAGGACACCGGGGAGCTGTTTTTT. Translating gives CASSQDTGELFF.

The chain combines TRBV5-1 with TRBJ1-2, with D perhaps TRBD1 (5 bases). Germline-derived CDR1 and CDR2 are SGHRS and YFSETQ. CDR3 length equals 15 residues. V lost 5 bases and J lost 6, with 20 bases in between. The CDR3: CASRPGWGREDGYTF. CDR3 in DNA: TGCGCCAGCAGGCCCGGATGGGGCCGTGAGGATGGCTACACCTTC.

The chain carries TRBV5-1 and TRBJ2-5, with D perhaps matching TRBD1 (6 bases). This CDR3 spans 14 amino acids. Trimming pared 0 bases from V and 5 bases from J, leaving 11 bases between. Germline V gene sequence: CDR1 SGHRS, CDR2 YFSETQ. As DNA, the CDR3 is TGCGCCAGCAGCTTGGGCACAGGGCTCGAGACCCAGTACTTC. As protein: CASSLGTGLETQYF. The full variable domain, in which reference TRBV5-1 and TRBJ2-5 provide the parts outside the CDR3, is KAGVTQTPRYLIKTRGQQVTLSCSPISGHRSVSWYQQTPGQGLQFLFEYFSETQRNKGNFPGRFSGRQFSNSRSEMNVSTLELGDSALYLCASSLGTGLETQYFGPGTRLLVL.

The chain links TRBV4-2 to TRBJ2-1; D unclear. The CDR3 loop spans 14 amino acids. The ends were cut back, 1 base at V and 5 bases at J, with 9 bases in the middle. Germline CDR1 and CDR2: LGHNA and YNFKEQ. The CDR3 loop reads CASSQVEQNNEQFF. For the CDR3, the DNA is TGTGCCAGCAGCCAAGTAGAACAGAACAATGAGCAGTTCTTC.

The J gene is TRBJ2-1, the V gene TRBV5-1; 8 nucleotides align to TRBD1. Per germline, CDR1 SGHRS and CDR2 YFSETQ. Trimming took 4 bases from V and 1 from J; bases not matched to a gene: 4. CDR3 size: 15 residues. CDR3 nucleotide sequence: TGCGCCAGCAGCCCAGACAGGGGATCCTACAATGAGCAGTTCTTC. Translating it yields CASSPDRGSYNEQFF.